This T cell receptor beta chain is drawn from a study of glioma-infiltrating T cells after dendritic cell vaccination (TCRdb year 2016). In terms of the full investigation: The cohort comprised roughly 15 glioblastoma patients from Phase I and II dendritic cell vaccination trials, 9 newly diagnosed and 6 with recurrent disease. Patients received autologous tumor lysate-pulsed dendritic cell vaccination between about 2003 and 2013. To make the vaccine, monocyte-derived dendritic cells were cultured for less than nine days with IL-4 and GM-CSF and then pulsed overnight with autologous tumor lysate. Each patient was given three intradermal dendritic cell vaccine injections, spaced two weeks apart, in the arm below the axilla. Deep sequencing of TCR beta CDR3 regions was used to quantify tumor-infiltrating lymphocyte content and compare tumor and blood repertoires in dendritic cell-vaccinated glioblastoma patients. TCR sequencing metrics, including TIL content and tumor-blood repertoire overlap, were correlated with survival after dendritic cell vaccination. General study outcomes and caveats: The response model built on TCR overlap across three groups was characterized as speculative, with prospective validation still needed. TCR clonality showed no direct relationship with survival, which suggests that a diverse polyclonal response may matter. After dendritic cell vaccination, a higher estimated pretreatment TIL content predicted longer time to progression and overall survival. The cohort was small and heterogeneous, with few patients having full blood and tumor sets and even fewer initial-recurrent tumor pairs.

The count of this clone is one. Its specific antigen is unknown. The sample holds no much larger clone one base away, and base qualities are not on file. V and J are trimmed by 4 bases and 5 bases, and the gene matches miss 9 bases of the junction. The CDR3 runs 15 residues from the cysteine to the phenylalanine. Of all the DNA, just the CDR3 is kept, 45 bases in frame from base 1. According to the germline V gene (reference sequence), CDR1 reads SGHKS and CDR2 reads YYEKEE. The sample's time point, from its label and the paper: after dendritic cell vaccination, including at tumor progression/relapse. Patients were selected on the basis of adequate residual fresh-frozen tumor tissue and more than two years of available survival data. An isocitrate dehydrogenase mutation was not carried by any of the glioblastoma patients, although molecular status was otherwise variable. PBMC were collected before vaccination, two weeks after the third vaccination, and at tumor progression if progression occurred. The Qiagen DNeasy Blood extraction Kit was used for extraction of genomic DNA.

TCRB CDR3 regions were amplified from 1.5 to 2 ug genomic DNA, or all available DNA if less, using the immunoSEQ assay. Multiplex PCR used 60 forward primers for TCR V beta segments and 13 reverse primers for J beta segments. To estimate the number of reads per starting template, synthetic control templates were added to each sample at limiting dilution. The Illumina HiSeq System generated sequencing reads of 87 bp. Per the authors' processing: To remove PCR and sequencing errors, closely related sequences were merged with a nearest neighbor algorithm. TCR overlap was defined as the percentage of unique tumor TCR beta sequences that were also found in the peripheral blood of the same patient. The source is immuneACCESS, and TCRdb retained only in-frame sequences with V and J called. Part of the clones is not carried over; for the studies checked, unresolved V genes explain less than half of this, and the remainder is unexplained. The DNA gave D and trimming, while V, J and clone size come from that table. This sample is represented by about 58,000 clones; roughly four fifths of them were singletons. In total, the top ten clones hold 15% to 17% of the sample.

This sample comprised blood, obtained after dendritic cell vaccination. The rearrangement combines TRBV5-5 with TRBJ2-5; 9 junctional bases match TRBD1. The clonotype was recovered from a human donor with glioblastoma. The DNA is as follows: TGTGCCAGCAGCCCCTTACAGGGGGCCCGTGAGACCCAGTACTTC. Its coded protein is CASSPLQGARETQYF.